These T cell receptor beta chains were read from a single sample in a study of PD-1 blockade in classical Hodgkin lymphoma. Data came from immunoSEQ multiplex PCR; TCRdb stores just in-frame clones and leaves some out. The repertoire consists of over 20,000 clones, with roughly 85% occurring once and the leading ten covering roughly 13%. The sequencing used peripheral blood mononuclear cells (PBMCs), collected before the fourth cycle of nivolumab. The receptors here all came from a human donor with classical Hodgkin lymphoma. Each CDR3 is given with its conserved first and last residue. A D gene is named only where the DNA matches it firmly. A clone size is listed for some rows: how often the clone was seen (once, few, many), or a class if it is expanded.

j_call v_call d_call clone_size cdr3_aa cdr3_nt
TRBJ2-2 TRBV7-9 . . CASSYLFGPGNTGELFF TGTGCCAGCAGCTATTTGTTTGGACCCGGGAACACCGGGGAGCTGTTTTTT
TRBJ1-1 TRBV11-2 . . CASSPRDGLNTEAFF TGTGCCAGCAGCCCTCGGGACGGACTGAACACTGAAGCTTTCTTT
TRBJ2-7 TRBV7-8 . . CASRIIAGKSYEQYF TGTGCCAGCAGAATTATAGCTGGCAAGTCCTACGAGCAGTACTTC
TRBJ1-2 TRBV4-2 TRBD1 . CASSQDGDSARYGYTF TGTGCCAGCAGCCAAGATGGGGACAGCGCCCGCTATGGCTACACCTTC
TRBJ2-5 TRBV4-3 TRBD2 once CASSQDRSLAGGPETQYF TGCGCCAGCAGCCAAGATCGGAGTCTAGCGGGGGGGCCCGAGACCCAGTACTTC
TRBJ1-2 TRBV28 . . CASFTYGTRNGYTF TGTGCCAGCTTTACTTATGGGACCCGGAATGGCTACACCTTC
TRBJ1-1 TRBV14 . . CASSQDVRTPMNTEAFF TGTGCCAGCAGCCAAGACGTACGGACACCCATGAACACTGAAGCTTTCTTT
TRBJ2-1 TRBV9 TRBD2 . CASSVLGGAYNEQFF TGTGCCAGCAGCGTACTCGGGGGGGCCTACAATGAGCAGTTCTTC
TRBJ2-3 TRBV4-3 TRBD1 once CASSQPDRGHDTQYF TGCGCCAGCAGCCAACCGGACAGGGGGCACGATACGCAGTATTTT
TRBJ1-1 TRBV21-1 . . CASSKDRGRGNTEAFF TGTGCCAGCAGCAAAGACCGGGGCAGGGGGAACACTGAAGCTTTCTTT
TRBJ1-1 TRBV11-2 . . CASSLDSGLNTEAFF TGTGCCAGCAGCTTAGATTCGGGCCTGAACACTGAAGCTTTCTTT
TRBJ1-2 TRBV7-2 TRBD1 . CASSLRDRGQFLRSYTF TGTGCCAGCAGCTTGAGGGACAGGGGGCAATTTCTTAGGAGCTACACCTTC
TRBJ1-3 TRBV19 TRBD1 . CASSIPPGQIFSSGNTIYF TGTGCCAGTAGTATCCCACCGGGACAGATTTTTTCCTCTGGAAACACCATATATTTT
TRBJ2-7 TRBV9 TRBD1 . CASSVSGQAHEQYF TGTGCCAGCAGCGTATCAGGACAGGCCCACGAGCAGTACTTC
TRBJ2-5 TRBV2 . few CASVEGGGGSRETQYF TGTGCCAGCGTCGAAGGGGGCGGGGGTAGTCGAGAGACCCAGTACTTC
TRBJ1-1 TRBV6-5 TRBD1 . CASKIGQANTEAFF TGTGCCAGCAAAATCGGACAGGCGAACACTGAAGCTTTCTTT
TRBJ2-7 TRBV19 TRBD1 . CASSNGQGHRYEQYF TGTGCCAGTAGTAACGGACAGGGCCACAGGTACGAGCAGTACTTC
TRBJ2-7 TRBV23-1 . . CASSHRYRETAEQYF TGCGCCAGCAGTCACCGGTACAGGGAGACTGCCGAGCAGTACTTC
TRBJ2-7 TRBV7-2 . . CASSLFGYEQYF TGTGCCAGCAGCTTATTTGGGTACGAGCAGTACTTC
TRBJ2-7 TRBV6-6 TRBD1 . CASSYSRQGLEQYF TGTGCCAGCAGTTACTCGAGACAGGGGCTCGAGCAGTACTTC